This T cell receptor (beta chain) was observed in a study of PD-1 blockade in mismatch repair-deficient tumors. Across the whole study: Patients had 12 mismatch repair-deficient cancer types, all previously treated and progressing.

Study findings and constraints: Tumor-resident clones, often undetectable pretreatment in blood, expanded then contracted after pembrolizumab.

This clone was recorded once. Its antigen is unknown. The TCR-sequenced patients were a few responders to pembrolizumab. The data were produced by immunoSEQ multiplex PCR, yet TCRdb's version contains in-frame clones alone and is incomplete. The table lists roughly 49,000 clones, 70% to 85% of them singletons. The clonotype originates from an adult with mismatch repair-deficient cancer. Sample: PBMCs, taken before pembrolizumab treatment.

CDR3: CASSLGLAGVNEQFF. For the CDR3, the DNA is TGTGCCAGCAGCTTGGGACTAGCGGGAGTCAATGAGCAGTTCTTC. The V and J genes are TRBV5-4 and TRBJ2-1, with 12 bases fitting TRBD2. Trimming at V came to 0 bases and at J to 6 bases, leaving 1 base not matched to a gene. CDR1 is SGHNT and CDR2 is YYREEE in the germline V gene (reference sequence). This CDR3 has 15 residues.